These 13 T cell receptor beta chains share one sample of origin, sequenced in a study of naive CD8 T cells in extremely preterm neonates. TCRdb keeps only in-frame clones here, not all; method: immunoSEQ multiplex PCR. The profile shows around 4,900 clones, 95% to 98% of them singletons. The source material was naive CD8+ T cells from blood. The receptors come from a human donor in good health.

The chain combines TRBV7-9 with TRBJ2-1; no firm D call. Germline loops: CDR1 SEHNR, CDR2 FQNEAQ (reference sequence). V was trimmed by 2 bases and J by 12 bases, leaving 11 bases between them. This CDR3 spans 12 amino acids. DNA of the CDR3: TGTGCCAGCAGCTTACGAATGGCAGGGCAGTTCTTC. Residues: CASSLRMAGQFF.

The chain carries TRBV30 and TRBJ1-1; D might be TRBD1 (6 bases). Germline V gene lookup returns CDR1 GTSNPN and CDR2 SVGIG (reference sequence). This CDR3 is built from 15 residues. Trimming left V 0 bases short and J 5 bases short, with 16 bases between. The CDR3: CAWSVPGDLSTEAFF. The CDR3 DNA is TGTGCCTGGAGTGTACCAGGGGATTTGAGTACTGAAGCTTTCTTT.

This clone was seen more than once but under ten times. This chain uses TRBV4-3 with TRBJ2-1; maybe TRBD2 (6 bases). The CDR3 runs 15 residues. The germline V gene encodes CDR1 LGHNA and CDR2 YSLEER. V was shortened by 3 bases and J by 1 base, with 10 bases between the two germline ends. In nucleotides, the CDR3 is TGCGCCAGCAGCCAGGCGGGATCGTCCTACAATGAGCAGTTCTTC. This gives the protein CASSQAGSSYNEQFF.

V usage is TRBV4-1 and J usage is TRBJ1-1, with D unclear. The germline CDR1 and CDR2 sequences are MGHRA and YSYEKL. Trimming removed 1 base from V and 2 bases from J, with 8 bases in between. CDR3 length: 14 residues. The CDR3: CASSQVGGNTEAFF. The CDR3 bases are TGCGCCAGCAGCCAAGTAGGCGGCAACACTGAAGCTTTCTTT.

The CDR3 protein is CASSPTSGSSYNEQFF. The DNA for the CDR3 is TGTGCCAGCAGCCCGACAAGCGGAAGCTCCTACAATGAGCAGTTCTTC. The genes are TRBV7-9 and TRBJ2-1, with D possibly being TRBD2 (5 bases). Trimming stripped 5 bases from V and 0 bases from J, with 14 bases between. The V gene's germline CDR1 is SEHNR and CDR2 FQNEAQ (reference sequence). The CDR3 extends over 16 amino acids.

CDR3 sequence reads: CASSLVRAGTDTQYF. CDR3 coding DNA: TGTGCCAGCAGCTTAGTCAGGGCTGGCACAGATACGCAGTATTTT. The chain carries TRBV7-3 and TRBJ2-3; weak D call: TRBD1 (5 bases). V lost 2 bases to trimming and J lost 1 base, with 10 bases between them. CDR1 and CDR2 from the germline V gene are SGHTA and FQGTGA. The CDR3 length is 15 residues.

The rearrangement joins TRBV7-9 to TRBJ2-1; tentatively, D is TRBD2 (6 bases). CDR3 length equals 14 residues. Trimming shortened V by 3 bases and J by 7 bases, and 13 bases separated the two germline ends. In germline, CDR1 is SEHNR, CDR2 FQNEAQ (reference sequence). In DNA form, the CDR3 reads TGTGCCAGCAGCTTCGGCGGGATGACTAATGAGCAGTTCTTC. This translates into CASSFGGMTNEQFF.

The chain employs TRBV5-1 and TRBJ2-7; 9 nucleotides line up with TRBD2. The CDR3 runs 14 residues. The ends lost 0 bases at V and 4 bases at J; junction bases unmatched: 2. CDR1 is SGHRS, CDR2 YFSETQ, per germline. The CDR3 is CASSLASGAYEQYF. The CDR3 DNA sequence: TGCGCCAGCAGCTTGGCTAGCGGGGCTTACGAGCAGTACTTC.

V gene TRBV10-3 combines with J gene TRBJ1-2, with a tentative D call TRBD1 (6 bases). Trimming stripped 6 bases from V and 3 bases from J, with 11 bases between. This CDR3 spans 13 amino acids. From germline, CDR1 is ENHRY and CDR2 SYGVKD. The CDR3 DNA reads TGTGCCATCAGACATCGGACAGACTATGGCTACACCTTC. This sequence encodes CAIRHRTDYGYTF.

The rearrangement joins TRBV27 to TRBJ2-7; perhaps TRBD2 as D (6 bases). Germline loops: CDR1 MNHEY, CDR2 SMNVEV (reference sequence). The CDR3 length is 18 residues. Trimming removed 6 bases from V and 0 bases from J, with 24 bases in between. In DNA, the CDR3 is TGTGCCAGCAGCCTCGGGAGCCCGGGACTCCACAGCTCCTACGAGCAGTACTTC. It is translated as CASSLGSPGLHSSYEQYF.

This rearrangement joins TRBV21-1 to TRBJ1-1; the D segment call TRBD1 is taken from the table without a DNA check. TRBV21-1 is given as a pseudogene. This CDR3 is built from 14 residues. The CDR3 protein is CASSSPTVNTEAFF. Written as DNA, the CDR3 is TGTGCCAGCAGCTCACCTACAGTGAACACTGAAGCTTTCTTT.

The chain links TRBV7-9 to TRBJ1-5; D uncertain. This CDR3 has 13 amino acids. Looked up from germline, CDR1 is SEHNR and CDR2 is FQNEAQ (reference sequence). The V end was cut by 1 base, the J end by 4 bases, with 5 bases between. The CDR3 nucleotides read TGTGCCAGCAGCTTAGATATAAATCAGCCCCAGCATTTT. Residues: CASSLDINQPQHF.

This sequence joins TRBV27 and TRBJ1-3; a weak D match, TRBD1 (5 bases). The CDR3 consists of 14 residues. V shed 4 bases and J shed 0 bases, with 7 bases lying between them. Looked up from germline, CDR1 is MNHEY and CDR2 is SMNVEV (reference sequence). The CDR3 spells CASSYDSSGNTIYF. CDR3 DNA: TGTGCCAGCAGTTACGACAGCTCTGGAAACACCATATATTTT.